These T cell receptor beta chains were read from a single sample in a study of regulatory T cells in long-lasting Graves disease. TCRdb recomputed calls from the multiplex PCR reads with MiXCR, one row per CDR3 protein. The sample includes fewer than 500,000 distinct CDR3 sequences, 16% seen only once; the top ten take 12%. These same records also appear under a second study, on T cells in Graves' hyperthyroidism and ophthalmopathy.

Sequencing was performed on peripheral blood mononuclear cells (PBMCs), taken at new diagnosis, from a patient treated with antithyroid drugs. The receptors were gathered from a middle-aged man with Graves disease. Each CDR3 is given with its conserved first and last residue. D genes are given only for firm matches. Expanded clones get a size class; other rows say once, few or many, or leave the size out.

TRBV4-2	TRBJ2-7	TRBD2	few	TGTGCCAGCAGCCTCAAATCCGGGACTAGCATCTACGAGCAGTACTTC	CASSLKSGTSIYEQYF
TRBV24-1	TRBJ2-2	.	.	TGTGCCACCAGTGATCGACACACAGGGACTGGGACCGGGGAGCTGTTTTTT	CATSDRHTGTGTGELFF
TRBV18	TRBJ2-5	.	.	TGTGCCAGCTCGCCCCCGGGACGCCTGAAAGAGACCCAGTACTTC	CASSPPGRLKETQYF
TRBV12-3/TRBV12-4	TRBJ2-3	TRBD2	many	TGTGCCAGCAGCTCGATAGCGGGATCGGGAGATACGCAGTATTTT	CASSSIAGSGDTQYF
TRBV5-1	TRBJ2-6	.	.	TGCGCCAGCAGCTTGGCGCTGGACCCCAGGCCTGGGGCCAACGTCCTGACTTTC	CASSLALDPRPGANVLTF
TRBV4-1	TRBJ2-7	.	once	TGCGCCAGCAGCCGCCGACAGTCTGAGGGGGAGCAGTACTTC	CASSRRQSEGEQYF
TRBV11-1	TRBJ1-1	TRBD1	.	TGTGCCAGCAGCCCTCGACAGGGTGGGTTCACTGAAGCTTTCTTT	CASSPRQGGFTEAFF
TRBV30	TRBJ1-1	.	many	TGTGCCTGGAGTCAGGACACTGAAGCTTTCTTT	CAWSQDTEAFF
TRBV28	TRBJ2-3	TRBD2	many	TGTGCCAGCAGTTTTGGCCTAGCGGATAGCACAGATACGCAGTATTTT	CASSFGLADSTDTQYF
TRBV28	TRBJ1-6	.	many	TGTGCCAGCAGTTGGACAGCGAGCTCCTATAATTCACCCCTCCACTTT	CASSWTASSYNSPLHF
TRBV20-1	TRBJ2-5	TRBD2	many	TGCAGTGCTAGAGATTCGACTAGCGGGTGGGTGACCCAGTACTTC	CSARDSTSGWVTQYF
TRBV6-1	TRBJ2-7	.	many	TGTGCCAGCAAGTATCGGGGCACAACGGACGAGCAGTACTTC	CASKYRGTTDEQYF
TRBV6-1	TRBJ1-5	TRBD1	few	TGTGCCAGCAGTAAAAGGACCGGGACAGGGGGCCTCAAGGACCAGCCCCAGCATTTT	CASSKRTGTGGLKDQPQHF
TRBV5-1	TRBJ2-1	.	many	TGCGCCAGCAGCTTGATGACAGCTTACAATGAGCAGTTCTTC	CASSLMTAYNEQFF
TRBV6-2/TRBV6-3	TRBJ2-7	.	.	TGTGCCAGCAGTTTCGGGGTTTTTACCTACGAGCAGTACTTC	CASSFGVFTYEQYF
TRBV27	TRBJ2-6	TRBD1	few	TGTGCCAGCAGTTTTCGACAGGGGGTTGGGGCCAACGTCCTGACTTTC	CASSFRQGVGANVLTF
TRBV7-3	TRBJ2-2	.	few	TGTGCCAGCAGCCAAAGAATTGGGAGCTTTAAAACCGGGGAGCTGTTTTTT	CASSQRIGSFKTGELFF
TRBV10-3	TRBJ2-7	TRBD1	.	TGTGCCATCAGTGACGGGACAGGGGGAGCCTACGAGCAGTACTTC	CAISDGTGGAYEQYF
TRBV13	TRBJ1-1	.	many	TGTGCCAGCAGCGCAAACACTGAAGCTTTCTTT	CASSANTEAFF
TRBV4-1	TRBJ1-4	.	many	TGTGCCAGCAGCCAAGTTCTCCGGGACTTGGGTGAAAAACTGTTTTTT	CASSQVLRDLGEKLFF
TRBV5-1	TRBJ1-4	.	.	TGTGCCAGCAGCTTAGCGGCGGAAGCCTATGAAAAACTGTTTTTT	CASSLAAEAYEKLFF
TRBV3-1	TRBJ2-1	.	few	TGTGCCAGCACCGTGGGCTCCTACAATGAGCAGTTCTTC	CASTVGSYNEQFF
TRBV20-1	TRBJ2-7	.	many	TGCAGTGCTAGAGATAACGGGAGGACAGGGAAGGCCTACGAGCAGTACTTC	CSARDNGRTGKAYEQYF
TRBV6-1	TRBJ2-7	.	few	TGTGCCAGCCGGTTCGGGACAAACTCCTACGAGCAGTACTTC	CASRFGTNSYEQYF